This T cell receptor (beta chain) is from a study of CD8+ T cells in alopecia areata. Study in general: Oral tofacitinib (5 to 10 mg twice daily) was administered to treated patients.

Trimming took 4 bases from V and 5 from J; bases not matched to a gene: 6. In germline, CDR1 is GTSNPN, CDR2 SVGIG (reference sequence). The CDR3 spans 13 residues. Reverse transcription of extracted RNA yielded cDNA, which provided the sequencing template. Profiling relied on immunoSEQ multiplex PCR, and the TCRdb table lists in-frame clones only, not all of them. The data hold some 99,000 clones, with roughly 42% observed a single time. This clone has just one count. The V and J genes are TRBV30 and TRBJ2-7; 9 bases are a match to TRBD2. Sequencing was performed on CD4+ T cells sorted from blood. The TCR sequence derives from a human donor with alopecia areata. The CDR3 loop is CAWNSGSSDEQYF. The CDR3 DNA reads as TGTGCCTGGAATAGCGGGAGTTCCGACGAGCAGTACTTC. Using reference TRBV30 and TRBJ2-7 for the parts outside the CDR3, the full variable domain is SQTIHQWPATLVQPVGSPLSLECTVEGTSNPNLYWYRQAAGRGLQLLFYSVGIGQISSEVPQNLSASRPQDRQFILSSKKLLLSDSGFYLCAWNSGSSDEQYFGPGTRLTVT.